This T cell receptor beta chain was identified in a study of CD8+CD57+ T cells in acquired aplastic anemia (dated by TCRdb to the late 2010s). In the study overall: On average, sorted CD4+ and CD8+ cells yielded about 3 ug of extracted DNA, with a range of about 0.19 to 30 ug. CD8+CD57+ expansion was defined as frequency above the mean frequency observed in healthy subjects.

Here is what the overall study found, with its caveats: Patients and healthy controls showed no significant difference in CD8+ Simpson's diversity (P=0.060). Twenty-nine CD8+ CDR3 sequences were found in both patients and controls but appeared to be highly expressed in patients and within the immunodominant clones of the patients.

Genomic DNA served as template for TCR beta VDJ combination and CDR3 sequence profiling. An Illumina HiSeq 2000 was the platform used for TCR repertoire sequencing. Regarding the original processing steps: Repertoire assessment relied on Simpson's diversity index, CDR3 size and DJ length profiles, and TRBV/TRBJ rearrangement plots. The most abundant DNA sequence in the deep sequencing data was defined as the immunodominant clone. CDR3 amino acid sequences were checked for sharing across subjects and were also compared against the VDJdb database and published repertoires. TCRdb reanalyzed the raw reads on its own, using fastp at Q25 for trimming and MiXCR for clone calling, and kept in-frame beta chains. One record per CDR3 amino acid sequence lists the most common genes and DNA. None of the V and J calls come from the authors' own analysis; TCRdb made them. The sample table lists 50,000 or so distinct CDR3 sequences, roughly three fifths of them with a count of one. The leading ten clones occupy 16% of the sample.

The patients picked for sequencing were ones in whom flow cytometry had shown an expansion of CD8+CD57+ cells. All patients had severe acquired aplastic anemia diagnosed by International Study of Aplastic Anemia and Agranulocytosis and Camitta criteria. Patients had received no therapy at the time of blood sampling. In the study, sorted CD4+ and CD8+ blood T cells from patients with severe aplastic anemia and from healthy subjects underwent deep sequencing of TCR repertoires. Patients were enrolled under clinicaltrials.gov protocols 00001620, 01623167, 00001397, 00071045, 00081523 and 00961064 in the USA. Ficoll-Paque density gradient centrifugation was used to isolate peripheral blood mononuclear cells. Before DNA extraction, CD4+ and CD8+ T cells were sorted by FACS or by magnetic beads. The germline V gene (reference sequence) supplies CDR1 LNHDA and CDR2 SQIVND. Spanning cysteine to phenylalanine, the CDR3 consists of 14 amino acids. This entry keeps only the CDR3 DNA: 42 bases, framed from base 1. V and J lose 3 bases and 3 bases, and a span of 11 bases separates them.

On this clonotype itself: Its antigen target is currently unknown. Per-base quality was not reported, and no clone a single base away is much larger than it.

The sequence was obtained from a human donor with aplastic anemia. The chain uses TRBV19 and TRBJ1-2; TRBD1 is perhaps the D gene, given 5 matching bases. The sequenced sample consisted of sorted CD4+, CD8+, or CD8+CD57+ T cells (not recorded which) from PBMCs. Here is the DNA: TGTGCCAGTAGTATTAAGACAGACTACTATGGCTACACCTTC. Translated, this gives CASSIKTDYYGYTF.